This TCR beta chain was retrieved from a study of naive and memory T cell subsets. General study results and limits: Naive and memory repertoire findings lacked a ground truth for validation. Over 90% of naive TCR sequences appeared only once after error correction, unlike memory subsets. A few larger clonotypes appeared in naive repertoires, especially CD8, possibly memory cells re-expressing CD45RA.

Four subsets defined by CD45RA and CD27 were sorted after CD3, CD4, CD8 and live/dead staining. As to this clonotype: Its cognate antigen is unknown.

Germline lookup yields CDR1 SQVTM and CDR2 ANQGSEA. This CDR3 comprises 14 residues. The ends lost 5 bases at V and 4 bases at J; junction bases unmatched: 8. An equimolar mix of two oligonucleotides served as the beta constant-region primer for TRBC1 and TRBC2. Ligated cDNA was amplified by four rounds of PCR with nested alpha and beta constant-region primers and SP2. TCRdb re-derived calls from the UMI-ligation and nested PCR reads in MiXCR, one entry per CDR3 protein. The sample shows 99,000 or so distinct CDR3 sequences, around 15% of them seen only once. The V and J genes are TRBV29-1 and TRBJ2-1; 7 bases map to TRBD1. The TCR comes from a human donor in good health. Sequences were obtained from naive CD8+ T cells from blood. The CDR3: CSVKTGYNYNEQFF. CDR3 sequence (DNA): TGCAGCGTTAAGACAGGGTACAATTACAATGAGCAGTTCTTC.